This T cell receptor (beta chain) was captured in a study of blood T cells in healthy people across ages. A sample-barcoded 5' primer and a J-beta primer mix were used in a second PCR of roughly 7 to 11 cycles. Every cDNA molecule carried a tag from a template-switch adaptor bearing 12 random nucleotides. Each CDR3 protein gets one entry after TCRdb re-called the 5' RACE reads with MiXCR. Counted here are 1.5 million to 2 million distinct CDR3 sequences, around half occurring once; the ten biggest clones make up 2.1%. This clonotype was detected a few times. This CDR3 is 12 amino acids long. Germline V lookup: CDR1 SGHDN, CDR2 FVKESK. V was cut by 4 bases and J by 5 bases, with 6 bases left in between.

The rearrangement links TRBV14 to TRBJ2-4; D call uncertain. The sequencing sample was made of blood. The TCR comes from a woman aged 40 to 50 in good health. CDR3 nucleotides: TGTGCCAGCAGCCGTATAGAAAACATTCAGTACTTC. Amino acids: CASSRIENIQYF.